These 20 T cell receptor beta chains came from one sample sequenced in a study of beta chain features in type 1 diabetes. Expressed TCRB transcripts were sequenced because the entire RNA isolate underwent reverse transcription. This table comes from immunoSEQ multiplex PCR, and its TCRdb copy is limited to in-frame clones, with some not included. Among around 200,000 clones listed, about 13% were seen once. The sequenced sample consisted of central memory CD4+ T cells from blood. Receptors were obtained from a woman aged 18-29 years in good health.

This clone turned up a few times. The V call is TRBV5-5, the J call TRBJ2-5, with 7 bases matching TRBD2. Trimming took 1 base from V and 5 from J; bases not matched to a gene: 2. The CDR3 extends over 13 amino acids. CDR1 and CDR2 from the germline V gene are SGHKS and YYEKEE (reference sequence). The CDR3 is CASSLWGGETQYF. For the CDR3, the DNA is TGTGCCAGCAGCTTGTGGGGGGGGGAGACCCAGTACTTC.

The genes are TRBV6-6 and TRBJ1-1; tentative D call: TRBD1 (5 bases). The CDR3 is made up of 12 amino acids. Trimming shortened V by 0 bases and J by 10 bases, and 9 bases separated the two germline ends. Germline-derived CDR1 and CDR2 are MNHNY and SVGAGI (reference sequence). The CDR3 protein is CASSYSGTGAFF. CDR3 in DNA: TGTGCCAGCAGTTACTCGGGAACAGGAGCTTTCTTT.

This clone appeared a few times. The J gene is TRBJ2-3, the V gene TRBV4-2; 14 bases line up with TRBD2. Trimming at V came to 2 bases and at J to 5 bases, leaving 6 bases not matched to a gene. This CDR3 is 17 amino acids long. Germline V CDR1 and CDR2: LGHNA, YNFKEQ. CDR3 region: CASSQNPGLAGGDTQYF. The CDR3 DNA reads as TGTGCCAGCAGCCAAAACCCAGGACTAGCGGGAGGAGATACGCAGTATTTT.

This clone was counted a few times. The genes are TRBV5-6 and TRBJ1-2; D possibly corresponds to TRBD1 (5 bases). Germline V CDR1 and CDR2: SGHDT, YYEEEE. The CDR3 totals 15 residues. V shed 1 base and J shed 2 bases, with 12 bases lying between them. The CDR3 spells CASSLNRGWNYGYTF. The CDR3 DNA is TGTGCCAGCAGCTTGAATAGGGGATGGAACTATGGCTACACCTTC.

The gene calls are TRBV20-1 and TRBJ1-1, with D unresolved. V lost 0 bases and J lost 14, with 13 bases in between. This CDR3 is built from 11 residues. The V gene's germline CDR1 is DFQATT and CDR2 SNEGSKA (reference sequence). The CDR3 spells CSARDLRREFF. CDR3 nucleotides: TGCAGTGCTAGAGATCTCAGACGGGAATTCTTT.

This rearrangement joins TRBV10-2 to TRBJ2-7; 7 bases align to TRBD2. The CDR3 covers 15 residues. Germline V gene sequence: CDR1 WSHSY, CDR2 SAAADI. The V segment lost 0 bases and the J segment 4 bases; nucleotides outside the gene matches: 6. CDR3 sequence: CASSESGGRGYEQYF. Here the CDR3 DNA reads TGCGCCAGCAGTGAGTCTGGCGGGAGAGGTTACGAGCAGTACTTC.

The chain recombines TRBV7-6 with TRBJ2-7; 7 bases map to TRBD2. The CDR3 extends over 15 amino acids. Trimming cost V 1 base and J 3 bases; bases outside gene matches: 6. Per the germline V gene, CDR1 is SGHVS and CDR2 is FNYEAQ. The chain's CDR3 is CASSLEASGGYEQYF. CDR3 sequence (DNA): TGTGCCAGCAGCTTAGAGGCTAGCGGAGGCTACGAGCAGTACTTC.

The chain carries TRBV6-6 and TRBJ2-2; D might be TRBD1 (6 bases). Looked up from germline, CDR1 is MNHNY and CDR2 is SVGAGI (reference sequence). Trimming shortened V by 6 bases and J by 1 base, and 9 bases separated the two germline ends. The CDR3 runs 14 residues. CDR3: CASRGRGNTGELFF. CDR3 coding DNA: TGTGCCAGCAGAGGCAGGGGGAACACCGGGGAGCTGTTTTTT.

V and J are TRBV11-2 and TRBJ2-1; 7 nucleotides match TRBD1. The CDR3 consists of 16 residues. Unmatched junction bases numbered 11, after V lost 5 bases and J lost 4 bases. Germline assignment: CDR1 SGHAT and CDR2 FQNNGV. CDR3 loop: CASSLSGGSAYNEQFF. The CDR3, as DNA: TGTGCCAGCAGCCTCTCAGGGGGTAGCGCTTACAATGAGCAGTTCTTC.

The chain couples TRBV4-2 to TRBJ2-2, with 8 bases lining up with TRBD2. Germline V gives CDR1 LGHNA, CDR2 YNFKEQ. Trimming took 4 bases from V and 0 from J; bases not matched to a gene: 10. The CDR3 has 18 residues. CDR3 in DNA: TGTGCCAGCAGCCGCCAACTAGCGGACCGATCGAACACCGGGGAGCTGTTTTTT. Protein product: CASSRQLADRSNTGELFF.

The chain is built from TRBV7-9 and TRBJ1-5; D possibly corresponds to TRBD1 (5 bases). The CDR3 covers 13 residues. Trimming cost V 2 bases and J 4 bases, with 6 bases left between them. Germline values: CDR1 SEHNR, CDR2 FQNEAQ (reference sequence). The CDR3 DNA sequence: TGTGCCAGCAGCTTAAGGGGTAATCAGCCCCAGCATTTT. It translates to CASSLRGNQPQHF. Filled out from reference TRBV7-9 and TRBJ1-5, the complete variable domain reads DTGVSQNPRHKITKRGQNVTFRCDPISEHNRLYWYRQTLGQGPEFLTYFQNEAQLEKSRLLSDRFSAERPKGSFSTLEIQRTEQGDSAMYLCASSLRGNQPQHFGDGTRLSIL.

Only a few counts were recorded for this clone. The chain is built from TRBV27 and TRBJ2-3; possible D gene TRBD2, 6 bases. This CDR3 is 14 amino acids long. Looked up from germline, CDR1 is MNHEY and CDR2 is SMNVEV (reference sequence). The ends were cut back, 7 bases at V and 0 bases at J, with 11 bases in the middle. CDR3 sequence reads: CASTGTFSTDTQYF. CDR3 DNA sequence: TGTGCCAGCACTGGGACTTTTAGCACAGATACGCAGTATTTT.

This chain links TRBV30 with TRBJ2-1; possibly TRBD1 for D (7 bases). The V end was cut by 2 bases, the J end by 4 bases, with 9 bases between. From germline, CDR1 is GTSNPN and CDR2 SVGIG (reference sequence). The CDR3 covers 13 residues. The CDR3 loop is CAWSQGGYNEQFF. The CDR3, as DNA: TGTGCCTGGAGTCAGGGGGGATACAATGAGCAGTTCTTC.

This clone turned up a few times. The CDR3 reads CASSLGAAGGNTQYF. CDR3 sequence (DNA): TGTGCCAGCAGCTTAGGTGCGGCAGGAGGAAATACGCAGTATTTT. The chain links TRBV7-2 to TRBJ2-3, with D possibly TRBD2 on 5 matching bases. V was clipped by 1 base and J by 7 bases, with 15 bases between them. The CDR3 is 15 amino acids. Germline V gene data show CDR1 as SGHTA and CDR2 as FQGNSA.

This chain uses TRBV5-4 with TRBJ2-5, with D possibly TRBD1 on 6 matching bases. Germline CDR1 and CDR2: SGHNT and YYREEE (reference sequence). V was shortened by 0 bases and J by 1 base, with 7 bases between the two germline ends. The CDR3 covers 14 residues. CDR3 in amino acids: CASSLVDSQETQYF. The CDR3 nucleotides read TGTGCCAGCAGCTTGGTGGACAGCCAAGAGACCCAGTACTTC.

There are a few counts of this clone. V usage is TRBV25-1 and J usage is TRBJ2-3; the D gene is possibly TRBD2 (5 bases). The CDR3 runs 15 residues. CDR1 is MGHDK, CDR2 SYGVNS, per germline. Trimming removed 4 bases from V and 4 bases from J, with 15 bases in between. The CDR3, as DNA: TGTGCCAGCAGTGGTACGGGGTTCCCAGCAGATACGCAGTATTTT. Its translation: CASSGTGFPADTQYF.

CDR3: CASSSRGEKDEQFF. The CDR3 DNA follows: TGTGCCAGCAGCTCCCGGGGGGAAAAGGATGAGCAGTTCTTC. The chain uses TRBV7-8 and TRBJ2-1, with 7 positions matching TRBD2. CDR3 length equals 14 residues. V lost 4 bases and J lost 8; bases outside the gene matches: 8. The germline CDR1 and CDR2 sequences are SGHVS and FQNEAQ.

The chain is built from TRBV5-4 and TRBJ2-4; no clear D gene. Germline CDR1 is SGHNT and CDR2 is YYREEE (reference sequence). V was trimmed by 4 bases and J by 0 bases, leaving 14 bases between them. The CDR3 has 16 amino acids. The CDR3 sequence is CASSTSRSGAKNIQYF. CDR3 DNA sequence: TGTGCCAGCAGCACGTCTAGGAGTGGAGCCAAAAACATTCAGTACTTC. The full variable domain, with the rest looked up from reference TRBV5-4 and TRBJ2-4, is ETGVTQSPTHLIKTRGQQVTLRCSSQSGHNTVSWYQQALGQGPQFIFQYYREEENGRGNFPPRFSGLQFPNYSSELNVNALELDDSALYLCASSTSRSGAKNIQYFGAGTRLSVL.

This clone was recorded a few times. The chain recombines TRBV4-2 with TRBJ2-1; 9 bases map to TRBD2. Germline trimming cut 1 base from V and 6 bases from J; bases unmatched to any gene: 7. Germline V lookup: CDR1 LGHNA, CDR2 YNFKEQ. This CDR3 has 16 residues. This CDR3 is CASSQGSAGGSNEQFF. CDR3 in DNA: TGTGCCAGCAGCCAAGGGTCGGCGGGAGGGTCCAATGAGCAGTTCTTC.

With respect to this clone: This sample includes further DNA sequences coding for the same CDR3. J is TRBJ2-3 and V is TRBV4-2, with 7 bases identical to TRBD2. Germline V gene data show CDR1 as LGHNA and CDR2 as YNFKEQ. The V segment lost 3 bases and the J segment 0 bases; nucleotides outside the gene matches: 6. CDR3 length equals 16 residues. Here the CDR3 reads CASSQLAEGSTDTQYF. DNA for the CDR3: TGTGCCAGCAGCCAGCTAGCGGAAGGAAGCACAGATACGCAGTATTTT.